These 24 T cell receptor beta chains were all obtained from the same sample, sequenced in a study of cytomegalovirus exposure and HLA in healthy donors. The PCR ran on 60 Vbeta and 13 Jbeta primers. Profiling relied on immunoSEQ multiplex PCR, and the TCRdb table lists in-frame clones only, not all of them. The sample consists of some 150,000 clones, roughly 9.4% of them appearing once. What was sequenced was PBMCs. The receptors stem from a male donor in good health and CMV-seronegative.

The chain carries TRBV5-4 and TRBJ2-3; weak D call: TRBD2 (7 bases). The CDR3 is 15 amino acids. Trimming left V 2 bases short and J 5 bases short, with 15 bases between. From germline, CDR1 is SGHNT and CDR2 YYREEE (reference sequence). In DNA form, the CDR3 reads TGTGCCAGCAGCTTTGGGGGGGGGCAAGTAGATACGCAGTATTTT. It yields the protein CASSFGGGQVDTQYF.

The chain links TRBV9 to TRBJ2-5; 7 nucleotides align to TRBD1. Germline CDR1 and CDR2: SGDLS and YYNGEE. Losses at the gene ends were 0 bases for V and 4 bases for J; bases not matched to a gene: 9. This CDR3 is built from 16 residues. This chain's CDR3 is CASSVGAQGLGETQYF. The CDR3 DNA reads as TGTGCCAGCAGCGTAGGGGCACAGGGGCTGGGAGAGACCCAGTACTTC.

This clone was seen only a few times. The V gene is TRBV7-6, the J gene TRBJ2-5; TRBD2 matches at 12 bases. The CDR3 totals 17 residues. Germline CDR1 is SGHVS and CDR2 is FNYEAQ. The V gene end was trimmed by 3 bases and the J gene end by 5 bases; junction bases not matched to a gene: 10. In nucleotides, the CDR3 is TGTGCCAGCAGCTTCCGACTAGCGGGAGTTCGTCCGGAGACCCAGTACTTC. It encodes CASSFRLAGVRPETQYF.

The count of this clone is one. Different DNA sequences within this sample yield the same CDR3. The gene calls are TRBV7-3 and TRBJ2-3; possible D gene TRBD1, 6 bases. Germline V gives CDR1 SGHTA, CDR2 FQGTGA. Trimming cost V 2 bases and J 3 bases, with 9 bases left between them. The CDR3 loop spans 14 amino acids. As DNA, the CDR3 is TGTGCCAGCAGCTTAGGACAGCTTACAGATACGCAGTATTTT. Its translation is CASSLGQLTDTQYF.

This clone has only a few counts. The chain has TRBV5-1 and TRBJ2-1; TRBD1 is a possible D gene (8 bases). V lost 1 base and J lost 3, with 11 bases in between. In germline, CDR1 is SGHRS, CDR2 YFSETQ. CDR3 size: 15 residues. As DNA, the CDR3 is TGCGCCAGCAGCTTGACAGGGGGGGGCTACAATGAGCAGTTCTTC. It encodes CASSLTGGGYNEQFF.

The rearrangement links TRBV15 to TRBJ2-1; 8 bases fit TRBD1. The trim removed 0 bases at V and 15 bases at J, leaving 7 bases unmatched. The CDR3 covers 13 residues. From germline, CDR1 is LNHNV and CDR2 YYDKDF (reference sequence). CDR3 sequence (DNA): TGTGCCACCAGCAGAGATGGGAGACAGGGGATGTTCTTC. It specifies CATSRDGRQGMFF.

The chain has TRBV28 and TRBJ1-2, with 8 bases matching TRBD1. The CDR3 is 11 residues long. Germline V gene data show CDR1 as MDHEN and CDR2 as SYDVKM. CDR3 in amino acids: CLGQGAGGYTF. The DNA of the CDR3 is TGTTTGGGCCAGGGGGCGGGGGGCTACACCTTC.

The chain employs TRBV9 and TRBJ1-1; D might be TRBD1 (6 bases). CDR1 and CDR2 from the germline V gene are SGDLS and YYNGEE. V lost 3 bases, J lost 1 base, and 13 bases lay in between. The CDR3 sequence is 15 residues long. The CDR3 bases are TGTGCCAGCAGCGCCCTACAGGGTAGGAACACTGAAGCTTTCTTT. This sequence encodes CASSALQGRNTEAFF.

This clone has more than one count but fewer than ten. The chain couples TRBV4-3 to TRBJ2-3; 7 bases are shared with TRBD1. V shed 0 bases, J shed 6 bases, and the junction held 12 bases outside the gene matches. Germline V gene data show CDR1 as LGHNA and CDR2 as YSLEER. CDR3 size: 17 residues. The CDR3 loop is CASSQDLLGGAGDTQYF. The CDR3 DNA follows: TGCGCCAGCAGCCAAGATCTGTTAGGGGGCGCCGGGGATACGCAGTATTTT.

The chain couples TRBV7-9 to TRBJ1-2, with TRBD1 matching 11 bases. CDR1 is SEHNR and CDR2 is FQNEAQ in the germline V gene (reference sequence). V lost 5 bases and J lost 2; bases outside the gene matches: 7. This CDR3 contains 16 residues. The CDR3 coding sequence is TGTGCCAGCAGCCCTGGGACAGGGGGAGGGAACTATGGCTACACCTTC. Protein product: CASSPGTGGGNYGYTF. The entire variable domain, with the rest obtained from reference TRBV7-9 and TRBJ1-2, is as follows: DTGVSQNPRHKITKRGQNVTFRCDPISEHNRLYWYRQTLGQGPEFLTYFQNEAQLEKSRLLSDRFSAERPKGSFSTLEIQRTEQGDSAMYLCASSPGTGGGNYGYTFGSGTRLTVV.

The chain links TRBV7-3 to TRBJ2-5, with D tentatively TRBD2 (5 bases). Germline values: CDR1 SGHTA, CDR2 FQGTGA. V was trimmed by 5 bases and J by 4 bases, leaving 20 bases between them. The CDR3 totals 16 residues. The CDR3, as DNA: TGTGCCAGCAGCCCAGATGAGGGCGTGAGTGCAGAGACCCAGTACTTC. Protein: CASSPDEGVSAETQYF.

This clone was recorded a few times. The V call is TRBV7-2, the J call TRBJ2-1; D may be TRBD2 (7 bases). CDR3 length equals 15 residues. Trimming took 5 bases from V and 2 from J, leaving 13 bases between them. Germline values: CDR1 SGHTA, CDR2 FQGNSA. DNA of the CDR3: TGTGCCAGCAGCCCCGTAGGGGGGGCCTACAATGAGCAGTTCTTC. Its translation: CASSPVGGAYNEQFF.

The chain is built from TRBV6-5 and TRBJ1-1, with D tentatively TRBD1 (5 bases). V was cut by 10 bases and J by 5 bases, with 17 bases left in between. The germline V gene has CDR1 MNHEY and CDR2 SVGAGI. This CDR3 comprises 13 residues. The CDR3 region has the DNA TGTGCCACATGCAGGGTGTCAGGGACTGAAGCTTTCTTT. Encoded protein: CATCRVSGTEAFF.

The genes are TRBV7-9 and TRBJ2-1, with D possibly matching TRBD2 (5 bases). Trimming cost V 5 bases and J 0 bases, with 11 bases left between them. Germline CDR1 reads SEHNR; CDR2 reads FQNEAQ (reference sequence). CDR3 length: 15 residues. CDR3 residues: CASSPRGISYNEQFF. The CDR3 DNA follows: TGTGCCAGCAGCCCGAGAGGGATCTCCTACAATGAGCAGTTCTTC.

This chain uses TRBV2 with TRBJ2-2; maybe TRBD2 (5 bases). Between the trimmed V and J ends, which lost 4 bases and 9 bases, there was a span of 15 bases. Germline V lookup: CDR1 SNHLY, CDR2 FYNNEI. CDR3 length equals 14 residues. The CDR3 DNA reads as TGTGCCAGCAGTGTCACCGGAGGAATCCGGGAGCTGTTTTTT. It is translated as CASSVTGGIRELFF.

The chain recombines TRBV7-9 with TRBJ1-1, with a tentative D call TRBD1 (6 bases). V lost 11 bases and J 5 bases, leaving 12 bases between the germline ends. From germline, CDR1 is SEHNR and CDR2 FQNEAQ (reference sequence). The CDR3 covers 11 residues. The CDR3 protein is CAGQRGTEAFF. CDR3 DNA: TGTGCCGGACAGAGGGGGACTGAAGCTTTCTTT.

This clone was detected only a few times. The chain couples TRBV29-1 to TRBJ1-1; 12 nucleotides agree with TRBD1. After removal of 5 bases from V and 6 bases from J, the junction contained 16 bases not matched to a gene. This CDR3 contains 17 residues. Germline lookup yields CDR1 SQVTM and CDR2 ANQGSEA. Here the CDR3 DNA reads TGCAGCGTTCTTAGGGACAGGGGGCACCGACCCCCCTCTGAAGCTTTCTTT. This encodes CSVLRDRGHRPPSEAFF.

The rearrangement joins TRBV4-1 to TRBJ1-1; 7 bases are shared with TRBD1. With 4 bases clipped from V and 3 bases from J, the junction kept 8 bases outside the gene matches. The CDR3 covers 15 residues. Germline V CDR1 and CDR2: MGHRA, YSYEKL. In nucleotides, the CDR3 is TGCGCCAGCAGCCCTACAGGGGCAGAGGACACTGAAGCTTTCTTT. Translated, it gives CASSPTGAEDTEAFF.

The chain has TRBV19 and TRBJ2-3; TRBD2 matches at 9 bases. In germline, CDR1 is LNHDA, CDR2 SQIVND (reference sequence). This CDR3 is built from 16 residues. The J segment lost 5 bases and the V segment lost 10 bases, leaving 16 bases of the junction unmatched. CDR3 coding DNA: TGTGCCATTAAGATAGCGGGGGCCCACCGGGGAGATACGCAGTATTTT. Encoded protein: CAIKIAGAHRGDTQYF.

This clone occurred a few times. This chain connects TRBV4-3 to TRBJ1-4; D call uncertain. The CDR3 covers 15 residues. V lost 0 bases and J 10 bases, leaving 15 bases between the germline ends. Germline-derived CDR1 and CDR2 are LGHNA and YSLEER. The CDR3 nucleotides read TGCGCCAGCAGCCAAGATAATCCAGCGGCGAGAAAACTGTTTTTT. Encoded protein: CASSQDNPAARKLFF.

This clone was detected only a few times. V is TRBV18 and J is TRBJ1-6; no clear D gene. Germline V gives CDR1 KGHSH, CDR2 LQKENI. This CDR3 is 13 amino acids long. Trimming stripped 2 bases from V and 11 bases from J, with 10 bases between. The CDR3 reads CASSPGEEPPLHF. In DNA form, the CDR3 reads TGTGCCAGCTCACCAGGAGAAGAACCACCCCTCCACTTT.

The V and J genes are TRBV7-2 and TRBJ2-2, with D uncertain. This CDR3 spans 12 amino acids. The germline CDR1 and CDR2 sequences are SGHTA and FQGNSA. V was clipped by 5 bases and J by 6 bases, with 7 bases between them. The CDR3 region is CASSPRSGELFF. The CDR3 DNA reads as TGTGCCAGCAGCCCCCGGTCCGGGGAGCTGTTTTTT.

This sequence joins TRBV30 and TRBJ2-7; 12 bases are shared with TRBD2. V was pared by 1 base and J by 5 bases, with 0 bases of the junction left unmatched. CDR1 is GTSNPN, CDR2 SVGIG, per germline (reference sequence). The CDR3 spans 13 residues. CDR3 sequence reads: CAWSGTSGNEQYF. CDR3 sequence (DNA): TGTGCCTGGAGTGGGACTAGCGGGAACGAGCAGTACTTC.

This clone showed up just a few times. This rearrangement joins TRBV7-6 to TRBJ2-7; the match to TRBD1 covers 9 bases. V gave up 5 bases and J gave up 3 bases; unmatched junction bases: 2. The CDR3 loop spans 13 amino acids. The germline V gene has CDR1 SGHVS and CDR2 FNYEAQ. CDR3 sequence: CASSPGQGYEQYF. In DNA, the CDR3 is TGTGCCAGCAGCCCGGGACAGGGCTACGAGCAGTACTTC.